This is a list of T cell receptor beta chains from one sample in a study of shared clonotypes between healthy human individuals. TCRdb's copy holds only in-frame clones and misses some; the assay was immunoSEQ multiplex PCR. The sample has nearly 500,000 clones; 70% to 80% are singletons. Sequenced material: PBMCs. Receptors originate from a woman in her thirties or forties in good health. Some clones in this sample may be carry-over from other donors' samples. Each CDR3 is given with its conserved first and last residue. Each record gives: V gene, clone size, CDR3 length, D gene, J gene, CDR3 protein, CDR3 DNA. D genes are given only for firm matches. The size entry is marked missing in some rows and otherwise reads once, few, many or a size class.

V gene: TRBV19; clone size: NA; CDR3 length: 17; D gene: TRBD2; J gene: TRBJ2-3; CDR3 protein: CASRLAGGPYSTDTQYF; CDR3 DNA: TGTGCCAGCAGACTAGCGGGAGGCCCATATAGCACAGATACGCAGTATTTT
V gene: TRBV18; clone size: NA; CDR3 length: 15; D gene: NA; J gene: TRBJ1-1; CDR3 protein: CASSPLDTLNTEAFF; CDR3 DNA: TGTGCCAGCTCACCATTGGACACCCTGAACACTGAAGCTTTCTTT
V gene: TRBV4-3; clone size: NA; CDR3 length: 16; D gene: TRBD2; J gene: TRBJ2-2; CDR3 protein: CASSRGASGNTGELFF; CDR3 DNA: TGCGCCAGCAGCCGAGGGGCTAGCGGAAACACCGGGGAGCTGTTTTTT
V gene: TRBV18; clone size: NA; CDR3 length: 13; D gene: NA; J gene: TRBJ2-7; CDR3 protein: CASSPAVSYEQYF; CDR3 DNA: TGTGCCAGCTCACCGGCAGTCTCCTACGAGCAGTACTTC
V gene: TRBV12-5; clone size: NA; CDR3 length: 14; D gene: NA; J gene: TRBJ2-1; CDR3 protein: CASGMDARVSEQFF; CDR3 DNA: TGTGCTAGTGGTATGGACGCGAGGGTATCTGAGCAGTTCTTC
V gene: TRBV28; clone size: NA; CDR3 length: 15; D gene: NA; J gene: TRBJ2-3; CDR3 protein: CASSFVTRGADTQYF; CDR3 DNA: TGTGCCAGCAGTTTCGTGACTAGGGGCGCAGATACGCAGTATTTT
V gene: TRBV10-2; clone size: NA; CDR3 length: 13; D gene: TRBD1; J gene: TRBJ1-1; CDR3 protein: CASTRTGEIRAFF; CDR3 DNA: TGCGCCAGCACTAGGACAGGGGAAATTCGGGCTTTCTTT
V gene: TRBV29-1; clone size: NA; CDR3 length: 12; D gene: NA; J gene: TRBJ2-5; CDR3 protein: CSVDTGQETQYF; CDR3 DNA: TGCAGCGTTGACACAGGCCAAGAGACCCAGTACTTC
V gene: TRBV10-1; clone size: NA; CDR3 length: 18; D gene: TRBD2; J gene: TRBJ2-2; CDR3 protein: CASSDPGTSGIDTGELFF; CDR3 DNA: TGCGCCAGCAGTGATCCCGGGACTAGCGGGATTGACACCGGGGAGCTGTTTTTT
V gene: TRBV5-5; clone size: NA; CDR3 length: 15; D gene: TRBD1; J gene: TRBJ1-2; CDR3 protein: CASSLDGTGGYGYTF; CDR3 DNA: TGTGCCAGCAGCCTGGACGGGACAGGCGGCTATGGCTACACCTTC
V gene: TRBV29-1; clone size: NA; CDR3 length: 13; D gene: NA; J gene: TRBJ2-7; CDR3 protein: CSVDVGEGYEQYF; CDR3 DNA: TGCAGCGTTGACGTGGGAGAAGGCTACGAGCAGTACTTC
V gene: TRBV29-1; clone size: NA; CDR3 length: 13; D gene: NA; J gene: TRBJ2-3; CDR3 protein: CSVGGAFTDTQYF; CDR3 DNA: TGCAGCGTTGGCGGGGCATTCACAGATACGCAGTATTTT
V gene: TRBV19; clone size: NA; CDR3 length: 15; D gene: TRBD1; J gene: TRBJ1-1; CDR3 protein: CASSITGVGEIEAFF; CDR3 DNA: TGTGCCAGTAGTATAACAGGGGTGGGAGAGATCGAAGCTTTCTTT
V gene: TRBV19; clone size: NA; CDR3 length: 15; D gene: NA; J gene: TRBJ2-7; CDR3 protein: CASSTNGVNTYEQYF; CDR3 DNA: TGTGCCAGTAGTACCAACGGGGTTAATACCTACGAGCAGTACTTC
V gene: TRBV18; clone size: many; CDR3 length: 15; D gene: NA; J gene: TRBJ2-2; CDR3 protein: CASSPHAGLTGELFF; CDR3 DNA: TGTGCCAGCTCACCACACGCAGGGTTGACCGGGGAGCTGTTTTTT
V gene: TRBV9; clone size: NA; CDR3 length: 14; D gene: NA; J gene: TRBJ2-1; CDR3 protein: CASSVGGDYNEQFF; CDR3 DNA: TGTGCCAGCAGCGTAGGTGGGGATTACAATGAGCAGTTCTTC
V gene: TRBV5-1; clone size: NA; CDR3 length: 15; D gene: NA; J gene: TRBJ2-1; CDR3 protein: CASSLVAGSYNEQFF; CDR3 DNA: TGCGCCAGCAGCTTGGTGGCCGGCTCCTACAATGAGCAGTTCTTC